The present entry profiles one T cell receptor beta chain with its context. The antigen is not known. One end of the junction does not line up with germline, which may come from a read error. The sample belongs to a study of T cell repertoires in cytomegalovirus infection. Overall study context: Evidence of both CMV infection and a matching HLA type came from public TCR beta signatures. General study findings and limits: In two of eight donors, the top clonotype was HLA-C-restricted CMV-specific. There were carriers of CMV plus the relevant HLA, and cumulative public TCR beta family frequency identified them.

MiXCR, run by TCRdb on the reads, gives a single entry per CDR3 protein. Here the sample spans about 700,000 distinct CDR3 sequences, around 31% being singletons. The CDR3 is 15 residues long. The J gene is TRBJ1-1, the V gene TRBV5-3; 7 bases fit TRBD1. TRBV5-3 is filed as an ORF, its function uncertain. Sequenced material: cultured PBMCs, taken from culture after CMV antigen stimulation. This TCR derives from a human donor in good health (CMV status not recorded). Some clones in this sample may be carry-over from other donors' samples. In DNA, the CDR3 is TGTGCCAGCAGCTCCCCCTCGACAGGGATCACTGAAGCTTTCTTT. Translation: CASSSPSTGITEAFF.